This is a list of T cell receptor beta chains from one sample in a study of T cells in Graves' hyperthyroidism and ophthalmopathy. TCRdb redid the calling of the multiplex PCR reads with MiXCR, one entry per CDR3 protein. The table lists 250,000 to 400,000 distinct CDR3 sequences, roughly an eighth of them singletons. Sequenced material: blood. All receptors come from a woman in her thirties or forties with Graves' ophthalmopathy. Each CDR3 is given with its conserved first and last residue. Fields, in order: CDR3 DNA, CDR3 protein, clone size, J gene, V gene, D gene. D genes are given only for firm matches. Size values are once, few and many counts, or a class for expanded clones, and some rows have none.

CDR3 DNA: TGTGCCAGCAGTGACAGCGGCGCCTACGAGCAGTACTTC; CDR3 protein: CASSDSGAYEQYF; clone size: many; J gene: TRBJ2-7; V gene: TRBV2; D gene: NA
CDR3 DNA: TGTGCCAGCTCCGAACGATACAGGAGCACAGATACGCAGTATTTT; CDR3 protein: CASSERYRSTDTQYF; clone size: many; J gene: TRBJ2-3; V gene: TRBV18; D gene: NA
CDR3 DNA: TGTGCCAGCAGTCGGGGGGACTATGGCTACACCTTC; CDR3 protein: CASSRGDYGYTF; clone size: many; J gene: TRBJ1-2; V gene: TRBV11-2; D gene: NA
CDR3 DNA: TGTGCCAGCACCGGGGGGGCCGATAATGAGCAGTTCTTC; CDR3 protein: CASTGGADNEQFF; clone size: many; J gene: TRBJ2-1; V gene: TRBV2; D gene: TRBD2
CDR3 DNA: TGTGCCAGCAGCCACCAGACAGGGGGCGCGGGAGAGCAGTACTTC; CDR3 protein: CASSHQTGGAGEQYF; clone size: few; J gene: TRBJ2-7; V gene: TRBV28; D gene: TRBD1
CDR3 DNA: TGTGCCAGCAGCCCGGACCAAATAGCGGGAGGGTCCTACAATGAGCAGTTCTTC; CDR3 protein: CASSPDQIAGGSYNEQFF; clone size: many; J gene: TRBJ2-1; V gene: TRBV11-2; D gene: TRBD2
CDR3 DNA: TGCAGTGCTAGAGATCCCTCCAGGGGGGACACTGAAGCTTTCTTT; CDR3 protein: CSARDPSRGDTEAFF; clone size: many; J gene: TRBJ1-1; V gene: TRBV20-1; D gene: TRBD1
CDR3 DNA: TGTGCCAGCAGCCCAGGAGGGGGGAAGACCCCCCAGCATTTT; CDR3 protein: CASSPGGGKTPQHF; clone size: many; J gene: TRBJ1-5; V gene: TRBV28; D gene: NA
CDR3 DNA: TGTGCCAGCAGTGAAAACAGGGGACAGCCCCAGCATTTT; CDR3 protein: CASSENRGQPQHF; clone size: many; J gene: TRBJ1-5; V gene: TRBV6-1; D gene: TRBD1
CDR3 DNA: TGTGCCAGCAGCCCGGCGGAGAGCTCCTACGAGCAGTACTTC; CDR3 protein: CASSPAESSYEQYF; clone size: few; J gene: TRBJ2-7; V gene: TRBV6-1; D gene: NA
CDR3 DNA: TGTGCCAGCAGTGGTCAGGACAGGGGGCGCGTCGGAAACACCATATATTTT; CDR3 protein: CASSGQDRGRVGNTIYF; clone size: NA; J gene: TRBJ1-3; V gene: TRBV2; D gene: TRBD1
CDR3 DNA: TGCAGCGCACTAGGACGGAACAATGAGCAGTTCTTC; CDR3 protein: CSALGRNNEQFF; clone size: few; J gene: TRBJ2-1; V gene: TRBV29-1; D gene: NA
CDR3 DNA: TGTGCCAGCAGCTTGACTAGCGGAAACAATGAGCAGTTCTTC; CDR3 protein: CASSLTSGNNEQFF; clone size: many; J gene: TRBJ2-1; V gene: TRBV7-9; D gene: TRBD2
CDR3 DNA: TGTGCCAGCAGTTTAGCACCGCTCGGTGGCTACACCTTC; CDR3 protein: CASSLAPLGGYTF; clone size: many; J gene: TRBJ1-2; V gene: TRBV27; D gene: NA
CDR3 DNA: TGTGCCAGCACCCTCGGCAGGGGCAGATCCTATAATTCACCCCTCCACTTT; CDR3 protein: CASTLGRGRSYNSPLHF; clone size: many; J gene: TRBJ1-6; V gene: TRBV12-3/TRBV12-4; D gene: NA
CDR3 DNA: TGCGCCAGCAAAGGTGGTTTTGGCAATGAGCAGTTCTTC; CDR3 protein: CASKGGFGNEQFF; clone size: few; J gene: TRBJ2-1; V gene: TRBV10-2; D gene: NA
CDR3 DNA: TGTGCCAGCAGACGCGCCTACGAGCAGTACTTC; CDR3 protein: CASRRAYEQYF; clone size: many; J gene: TRBJ2-7; V gene: TRBV27; D gene: NA
CDR3 DNA: TGTGCCAGCAGCCAAGTGGCGGATAACTATGGCTACACCTTC; CDR3 protein: CASSQVADNYGYTF; clone size: few; J gene: TRBJ1-2; V gene: TRBV3-1; D gene: NA
CDR3 DNA: TGTGCCAGCAGCCCACAGGGGGCGTTTGAGCAGTACTTC; CDR3 protein: CASSPQGAFEQYF; clone size: many; J gene: TRBJ2-7; V gene: TRBV7-9; D gene: TRBD1
CDR3 DNA: TGTGCCAGCAGGCCCCGGGCAGGTGGTCGGTCACCCCTCCACTTT; CDR3 protein: CASRPRAGGRSPLHF; clone size: many; J gene: TRBJ1-6; V gene: TRBV6-1; D gene: NA
CDR3 DNA: TGTGCCAGCAGTCGGTCGACTCTAGGAGGCTGGGATACGCAGTATTTT; CDR3 protein: CASSRSTLGGWDTQYF; clone size: many; J gene: TRBJ2-3; V gene: TRBV6-1; D gene: NA
CDR3 DNA: TGCAGTGCTAGAGATCCGGGGGCCCACGAGCAGTACTTC; CDR3 protein: CSARDPGAHEQYF; clone size: few; J gene: TRBJ2-7; V gene: TRBV20-1; D gene: NA
CDR3 DNA: TGTGCCAGCAGCCCGAGACTAGCGGGCAACTACGAGCAGTACTTC; CDR3 protein: CASSPRLAGNYEQYF; clone size: NA; J gene: TRBJ2-7; V gene: TRBV9; D gene: TRBD2
CDR3 DNA: TGTGCCAGCAGTTTTGGCGGCCTAGCCAAAAACATTCAGTACTTC; CDR3 protein: CASSFGGLAKNIQYF; clone size: NA; J gene: TRBJ2-4; V gene: TRBV6-5; D gene: NA
CDR3 DNA: TGTGCCACCAGTGATGCCACCCAGCGGGAGGGCCTTACCGGGGAGCTGTTTTTT; CDR3 protein: CATSDATQREGLTGELFF; clone size: few; J gene: TRBJ2-2; V gene: TRBV24-1; D gene: TRBD2
CDR3 DNA: TGCAGTGCTAGAGATTTTAGAGGGGCGTGGGGAGCTTTCTTT; CDR3 protein: CSARDFRGAWGAFF; clone size: NA; J gene: TRBJ1-1; V gene: TRBV20-1; D gene: NA
CDR3 DNA: TGTGCCACCAGTGAGAGAGGTAGTTTAAGTCAGCCCCAGCATTTT; CDR3 protein: CATSERGSLSQPQHF; clone size: few; J gene: TRBJ1-5; V gene: TRBV24-1; D gene: NA
CDR3 DNA: TGTGCCAGCAGTTTAACCAGGGGCGGCACCGGGGAGCTGTTTTTT; CDR3 protein: CASSLTRGGTGELFF; clone size: many; J gene: TRBJ2-2; V gene: TRBV28; D gene: NA
CDR3 DNA: TGTGCCAGCAGCTTACTCGGCGCGGGGAACACTGAAGCTTTCTTT; CDR3 protein: CASSLLGAGNTEAFF; clone size: many; J gene: TRBJ1-1; V gene: TRBV7-9; D gene: NA
CDR3 DNA: TGCAGTGCTCGCTACAGGGGGCAATACGAGCAGTACTTC; CDR3 protein: CSARYRGQYEQYF; clone size: many; J gene: TRBJ2-7; V gene: TRBV20-1; D gene: TRBD1
CDR3 DNA: TGTGCCAGCGCCAAGACGATCGGGGCGAACACCGGGGAGCTGTTTTTT; CDR3 protein: CASAKTIGANTGELFF; clone size: few; J gene: TRBJ2-2; V gene: TRBV6-4; D gene: NA
CDR3 DNA: TGTGCCAGCACTTTCCGAGGTGGTAACTATGGCTACACCTTC; CDR3 protein: CASTFRGGNYGYTF; clone size: many; J gene: TRBJ1-2; V gene: TRBV3-1; D gene: NA
CDR3 DNA: TGTGCCAGCAGTCCTGACAGGGGCAATGAGCAGTTCTTC; CDR3 protein: CASSPDRGNEQFF; clone size: many; J gene: TRBJ2-1; V gene: TRBV11-3; D gene: TRBD1
CDR3 DNA: TGTGCCAGGCGGGAGCGATACACAGATACGCAGTATTTT; CDR3 protein: CARRERYTDTQYF; clone size: many; J gene: TRBJ2-3; V gene: TRBV7-2; D gene: TRBD2
CDR3 DNA: TGTGCCAGCAGCTCGCGTTCTAGCGCACAGTTCTTC; CDR3 protein: CASSSRSSAQFF; clone size: NA; J gene: TRBJ2-1; V gene: TRBV9; D gene: NA
CDR3 DNA: TGTGCCAGCAGGGGGACAGGGGGCATCAACGAGCAGTACTTC; CDR3 protein: CASRGTGGINEQYF; clone size: many; J gene: TRBJ2-7; V gene: TRBV28; D gene: TRBD1
CDR3 DNA: TGCGCCAGCAGTCATTTATGGGTCCTCCGGGTCCTTCGATCGTGGAACATTCAGTACTTC; CDR3 protein: CASSHLWVLRVLRSWNIQYF; clone size: NA; J gene: TRBJ2-4; V gene: TRBV4-1; D gene: NA
CDR3 DNA: TGTGCCAGCAGCTCTAACACGGACAGGGGGCCAAGCGAGCAGTACTTC; CDR3 protein: CASSSNTDRGPSEQYF; clone size: NA; J gene: TRBJ2-7; V gene: TRBV7-9; D gene: TRBD1